The 9 T cell receptor beta chains listed next were all sequenced from one sample in a study of glioma-infiltrating T cells after dendritic cell vaccination. As for time point: after dendritic cell vaccination, including at tumor progression/relapse. This table comes from immunoSEQ multiplex PCR, and its TCRdb copy is limited to in-frame clones, with some not included. This sample has 50,000 to 70,000 clones, with about four fifths found just once. The sequencing here drew on blood, taken after dendritic cell vaccination. These receptors originate from a human donor with glioblastoma.

This chain joins TRBV4-1 and TRBJ1-5; no definite D call. CDR1 MGHRA and CDR2 YSYEKL come from the germline V gene. The CDR3 is 15 amino acids. V was clipped by 5 bases and J by 3 bases, with 14 bases between them. As DNA, the CDR3 is TGCGCCAGCAGCGCCAGATCAATATTCAATCAGCCCCAGCATTTT. This gives the protein CASSARSIFNQPQHF.

The rearrangement joins TRBV5-4 to TRBJ1-3; D unclear. The CDR3 spans 14 residues. Looked up from germline, CDR1 is SGHNT and CDR2 is YYREEE (reference sequence). Trimming shortened V by 1 base and J by 2 bases, and 7 bases separated the two germline ends. The CDR3 nucleotides are TGTGCCAGCAGCTTGTTCCGGGCTGGAAACACCATATATTTT. It yields the protein CASSLFRAGNTIYF.

This clone was detected only once. This chain connects TRBV28 to TRBJ1-1; D might be TRBD1 (5 bases). Trimming stripped 6 bases from V and 3 bases from J, with 14 bases between. The CDR3 sequence is 14 residues long. The germline V gene encodes CDR1 MDHEN and CDR2 SYDVKM. The CDR3, as DNA: TGTGCCAGCAGCCAAGGGGTTGGGCACACTGAAGCTTTCTTT. This translates into CASSQGVGHTEAFF. The whole variable domain, filled in from reference TRBV28 and TRBJ1-1, reads DVKVTQSSRYLVKRTGEKVFLECVQDMDHENMFWYRQDPGLGLRLIYFSYDVKMKEKGDIPEGYSVSREKKERFSLILESASTNQTSMYLCASSQGVGHTEAFFGQGTRLTVV.

The chain combines TRBV30 with TRBJ1-6, with 9 bases aligning to TRBD1. The CDR3 has 15 amino acids. Germline CDR1 GTSNPN, CDR2 SVGIG (reference sequence). The ends lost 0 bases at V and 8 bases at J; junction bases unmatched: 5. For the CDR3, the DNA is TGTGCCTGGAGTGTAAAGGGACAGGGTGATTCACCCCTCCACTTT. Its protein product is CAWSVKGQGDSPLHF.

V is TRBV7-9 and J is TRBJ2-2; TRBD2 matches 10 bases. V lost 5 bases, J lost 2 bases, and 2 bases stayed unmatched. The CDR3 consists of 15 residues. CDR1 is SEHNR, CDR2 FQNEAQ, per germline (reference sequence). CDR3 in DNA: TGTGCCAGCAGCGGACTAGCGGATAACACCGGGGAGCTGTTTTTT. It encodes CASSGLADNTGELFF.

The sample holds one count of this clone. The V call is TRBV29-1, the J call TRBJ1-2; D is unresolved. Trimming took off 4 bases at V and 4 bases at J, with 13 bases between the two ends. The germline gives CDR1 SQVTM, CDR2 ANQGSEA. This CDR3 is built from 13 residues. This chain's CDR3 is CSVVVLPGYGYTF. The CDR3 DNA reads TGCAGCGTTGTGGTACTGCCGGGCTATGGCTACACCTTC.

J is TRBJ1-4 and V is TRBV11-2, with a possible D match to TRBD1 (6 bases). CDR1 SGHAT and CDR2 FQNNGV come from the germline V gene. Trimming stripped 2 bases from V and 2 bases from J, with 12 bases between. This CDR3 region has 16 residues. The CDR3 spells CASSLKTGLTNEKLFF. In DNA, the CDR3 is TGTGCCAGCAGCTTAAAAACAGGGTTGACTAATGAAAAACTGTTTTTT.

This clone has a count of ten or more. This rearrangement joins TRBV9 to TRBJ2-7, with 8 bases that match TRBD1. CDR3 length equals 15 residues. Trimming cost V 0 bases and J 3 bases; bases outside gene matches: 5. CDR1 and CDR2 from the germline V gene are SGDLS and YYNGEE. CDR3 DNA sequence: TGTGCCAGCAGCGTAGCGTCAGGGGGCGGCTACGAGCAGTACTTC. It specifies CASSVASGGGYEQYF.

The rearrangement joins TRBV5-1 to TRBJ1-2; D is undetermined. The CDR3 contains 15 residues. Trimming stripped 0 bases from V and 2 bases from J, with 11 bases between. The V gene's germline CDR1 is SGHRS and CDR2 YFSETQ. The CDR3 here is CASSLGPQPNYGYTF. The CDR3 DNA is TGCGCCAGCAGCTTGGGGCCACAGCCAAACTATGGCTACACCTTC. The full variable domain, in which reference TRBV5-1 and TRBJ1-2 provide the parts outside the CDR3, is KAGVTQTPRYLIKTRGQQVTLSCSPISGHRSVSWYQQTPGQGLQFLFEYFSETQRNKGNFPGRFSGRQFSNSRSEMNVSTLELGDSALYLCASSLGPQPNYGYTFGSGTRLTVV.